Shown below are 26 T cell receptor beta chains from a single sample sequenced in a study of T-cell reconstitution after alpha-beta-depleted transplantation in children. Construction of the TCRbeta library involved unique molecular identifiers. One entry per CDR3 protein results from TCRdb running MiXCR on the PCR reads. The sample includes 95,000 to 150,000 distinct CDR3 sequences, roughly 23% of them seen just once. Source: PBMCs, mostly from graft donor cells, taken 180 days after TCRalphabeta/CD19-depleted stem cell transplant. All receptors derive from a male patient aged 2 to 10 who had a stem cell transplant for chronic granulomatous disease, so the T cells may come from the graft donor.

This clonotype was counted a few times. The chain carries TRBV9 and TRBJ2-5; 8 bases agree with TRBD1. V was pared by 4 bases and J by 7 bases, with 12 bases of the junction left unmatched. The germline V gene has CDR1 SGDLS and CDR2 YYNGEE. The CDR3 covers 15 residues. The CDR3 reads CASSNEGTGSRTQYF. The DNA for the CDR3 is TGTGCCAGCAGCAACGAAGGGACAGGCTCGAGGACCCAGTACTTC.

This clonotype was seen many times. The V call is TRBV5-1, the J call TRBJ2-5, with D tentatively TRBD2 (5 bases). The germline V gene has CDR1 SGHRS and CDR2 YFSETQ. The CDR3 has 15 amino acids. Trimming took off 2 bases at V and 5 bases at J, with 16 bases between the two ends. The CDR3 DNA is TGCGCCAGCAGCTTACCAAGCGGACTTGTGGAGACCCAGTACTTC. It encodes CASSLPSGLVETQYF.

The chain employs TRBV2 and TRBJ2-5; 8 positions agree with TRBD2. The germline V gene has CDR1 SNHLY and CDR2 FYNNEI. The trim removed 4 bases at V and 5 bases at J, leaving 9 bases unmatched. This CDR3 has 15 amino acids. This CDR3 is CASSGSLAGLETQYF. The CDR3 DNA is TGTGCCAGCAGTGGCTCTCTAGCGGGTTTGGAGACCCAGTACTTC.

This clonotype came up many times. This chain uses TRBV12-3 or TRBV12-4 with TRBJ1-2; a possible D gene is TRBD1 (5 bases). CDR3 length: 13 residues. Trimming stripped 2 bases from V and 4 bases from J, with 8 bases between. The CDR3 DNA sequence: TGTGCCAGCAGTTTATCAGGGCCCTATGGCTACACCTTC. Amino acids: CASSLSGPYGYTF.

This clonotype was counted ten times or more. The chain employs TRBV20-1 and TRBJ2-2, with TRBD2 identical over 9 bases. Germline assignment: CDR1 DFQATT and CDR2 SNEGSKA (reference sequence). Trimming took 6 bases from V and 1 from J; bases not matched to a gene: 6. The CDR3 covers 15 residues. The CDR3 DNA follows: TGCAGTGCCCAAAGACTAGCGGAGAACACCGGGGAGCTGTTTTTT. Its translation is CSAQRLAENTGELFF.

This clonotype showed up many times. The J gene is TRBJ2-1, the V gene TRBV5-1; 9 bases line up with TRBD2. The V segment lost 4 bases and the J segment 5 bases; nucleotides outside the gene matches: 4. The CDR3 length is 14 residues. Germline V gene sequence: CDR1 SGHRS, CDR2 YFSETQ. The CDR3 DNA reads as TGCGCCAGCAGCAATAGCGGGAGTCACAATGAGCAGTTCTTC. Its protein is CASSNSGSHNEQFF.

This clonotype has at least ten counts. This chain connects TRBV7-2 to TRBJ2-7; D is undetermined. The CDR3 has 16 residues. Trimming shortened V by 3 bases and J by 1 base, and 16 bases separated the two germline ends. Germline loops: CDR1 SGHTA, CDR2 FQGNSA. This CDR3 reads CASSLRGFTISYEQYF. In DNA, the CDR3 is TGTGCCAGCAGCTTGCGCGGTTTCACGATTTCCTACGAGCAGTACTTC.

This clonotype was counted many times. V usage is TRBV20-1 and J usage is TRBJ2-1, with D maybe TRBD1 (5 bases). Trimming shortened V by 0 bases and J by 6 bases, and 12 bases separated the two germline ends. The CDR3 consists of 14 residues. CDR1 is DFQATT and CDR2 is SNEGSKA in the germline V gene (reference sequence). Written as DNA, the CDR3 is TGCAGTGCTAGAGATTTAGGGGCCCGCAATGAGCAGTTCTTC. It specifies CSARDLGARNEQFF.

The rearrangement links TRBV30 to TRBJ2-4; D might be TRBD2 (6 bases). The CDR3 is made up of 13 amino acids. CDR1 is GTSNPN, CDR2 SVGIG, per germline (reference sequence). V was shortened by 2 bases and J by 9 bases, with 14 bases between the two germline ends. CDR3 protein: CAWSRRVYGIQYF. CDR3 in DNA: TGTGCCTGGAGTCGGAGGGTTTATGGCATTCAGTACTTC.

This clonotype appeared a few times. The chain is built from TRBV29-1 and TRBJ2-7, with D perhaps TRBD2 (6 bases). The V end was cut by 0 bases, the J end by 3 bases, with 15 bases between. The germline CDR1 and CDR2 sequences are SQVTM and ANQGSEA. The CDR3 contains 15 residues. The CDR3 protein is CSVEERGDPLYEQYF. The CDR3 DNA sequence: TGCAGCGTTGAAGAGCGCGGGGATCCCCTCTACGAGCAGTACTTC.

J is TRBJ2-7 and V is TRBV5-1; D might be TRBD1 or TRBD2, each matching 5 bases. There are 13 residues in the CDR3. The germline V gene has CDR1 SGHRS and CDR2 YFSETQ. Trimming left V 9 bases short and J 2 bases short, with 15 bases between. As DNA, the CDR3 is TGCGCCACCGCTCGGGACGGACCCTACGAGCAGTACTTC. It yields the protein CATARDGPYEQYF.

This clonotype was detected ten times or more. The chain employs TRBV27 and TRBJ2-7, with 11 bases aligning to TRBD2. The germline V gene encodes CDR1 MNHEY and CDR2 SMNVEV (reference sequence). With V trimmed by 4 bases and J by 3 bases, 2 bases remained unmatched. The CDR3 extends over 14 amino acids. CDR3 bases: TGTGCCAGCAGTTGGCTAGCGGGAGGCTACGAGCAGTACTTC. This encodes CASSWLAGGYEQYF.

For the CDR3, the DNA is TGCGCCAGCAGGGGACTAGCGGGAGGCACCGGGGAGCTGTTTTTT. Its translation is CASRGLAGGTGELFF. This chain joins TRBV10-2 and TRBJ2-2, with 15 nucleotides matching TRBD2. CDR1 and CDR2 from the germline V gene are WSHSY and SAAADI. The junction had 0 bases not matched to a gene; V was cut back by 6 bases and J by 4 bases. This CDR3 comprises 15 residues.

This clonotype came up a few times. The CDR3 sequence is CASSLGTDSPDQYF. CDR3 in DNA: TGTGCCAGCAGCTTAGGTACCGACTCCCCAGACCAGTACTTC. This chain uses TRBV7-6 with TRBJ2-7; D gene ambiguous. Germline CDR1 reads SGHVS; CDR2 reads FNYEAQ. Between the trimmed V and J ends, which lost 1 base and 10 bases, there was a span of 17 bases. The CDR3 length is 14 residues. The whole variable domain, filled in from reference TRBV7-6 and TRBJ2-7, reads GAGVSQSPRYKVTKRGQDVALRCDPISGHVSLYWYRQALGQGPEFLTYFNYEAQQDKSGLPNDRFSAERPEGSISTLTIQRTEQRDSAMYRCASSLGTDSPDQYFGPGTRLTVT.

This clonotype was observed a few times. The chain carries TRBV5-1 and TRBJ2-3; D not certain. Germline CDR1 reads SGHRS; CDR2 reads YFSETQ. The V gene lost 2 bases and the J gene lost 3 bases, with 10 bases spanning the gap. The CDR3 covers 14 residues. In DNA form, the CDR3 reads TGCGCCAGCAGCTTCGATTCGTCAACAGATACGCAGTATTTT. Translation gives CASSFDSSTDTQYF.

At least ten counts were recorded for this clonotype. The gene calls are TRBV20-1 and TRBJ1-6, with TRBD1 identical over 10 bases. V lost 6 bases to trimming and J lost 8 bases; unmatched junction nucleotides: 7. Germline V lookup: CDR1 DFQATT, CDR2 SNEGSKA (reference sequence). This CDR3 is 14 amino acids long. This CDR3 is CSARDRGPDSPLHF. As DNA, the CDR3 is TGCAGTGCGAGGGACAGGGGCCCTGATTCACCCCTCCACTTT.

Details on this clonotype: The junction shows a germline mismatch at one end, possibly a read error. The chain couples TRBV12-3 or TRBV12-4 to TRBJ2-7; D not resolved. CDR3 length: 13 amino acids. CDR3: CASSFYRSYQQYF. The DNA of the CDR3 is TGTGCCAGCAGTTTTTATAGGTCCTACCAGCAGTACTTC.

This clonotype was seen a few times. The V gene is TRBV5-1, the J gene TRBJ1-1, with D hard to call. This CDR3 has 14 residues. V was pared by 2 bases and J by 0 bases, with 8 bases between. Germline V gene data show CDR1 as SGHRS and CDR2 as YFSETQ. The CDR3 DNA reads TGCGCCAGCAGCTTTTACAGTCTGAACACTGAAGCTTTCTTT. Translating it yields CASSFYSLNTEAFF.

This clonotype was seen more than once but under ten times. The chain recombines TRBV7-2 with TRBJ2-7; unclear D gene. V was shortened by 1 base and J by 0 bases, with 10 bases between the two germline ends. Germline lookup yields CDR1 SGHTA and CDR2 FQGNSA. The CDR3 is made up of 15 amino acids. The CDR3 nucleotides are TGTGCCAGCAGCTTAGGTAGGCTAAACTCCTACGAGCAGTACTTC. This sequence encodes CASSLGRLNSYEQYF.

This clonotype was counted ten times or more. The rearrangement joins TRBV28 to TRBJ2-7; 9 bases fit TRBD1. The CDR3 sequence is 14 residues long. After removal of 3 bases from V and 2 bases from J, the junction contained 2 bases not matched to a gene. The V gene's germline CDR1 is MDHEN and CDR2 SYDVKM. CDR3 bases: TGTGCCAGCAGTTTTAGGACAGGGGCCTACGAGCAGTACTTC. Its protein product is CASSFRTGAYEQYF.

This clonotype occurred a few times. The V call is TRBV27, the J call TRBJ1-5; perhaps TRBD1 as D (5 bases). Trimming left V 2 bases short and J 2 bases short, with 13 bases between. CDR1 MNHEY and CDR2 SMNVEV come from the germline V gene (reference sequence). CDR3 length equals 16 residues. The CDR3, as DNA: TGTGCCAGCAGTTTACGGTCCGGAGGGGGCAATCAGCCCCAGCATTTT. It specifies CASSLRSGGGNQPQHF.

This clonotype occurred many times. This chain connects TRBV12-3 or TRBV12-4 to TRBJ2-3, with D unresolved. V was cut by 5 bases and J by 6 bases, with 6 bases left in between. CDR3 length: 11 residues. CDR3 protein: CASSQEDTQYF. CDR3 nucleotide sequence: TGTGCCAGCAGTCAGGAGGATACGCAGTATTTT.

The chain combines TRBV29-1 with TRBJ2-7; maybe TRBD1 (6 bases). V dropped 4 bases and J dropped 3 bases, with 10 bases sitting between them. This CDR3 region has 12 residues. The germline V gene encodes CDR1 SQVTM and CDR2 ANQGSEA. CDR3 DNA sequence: TGCAGCGTTGTGTCCAGGGGCTACGAGCAGTACTTC. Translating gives CSVVSRGYEQYF.

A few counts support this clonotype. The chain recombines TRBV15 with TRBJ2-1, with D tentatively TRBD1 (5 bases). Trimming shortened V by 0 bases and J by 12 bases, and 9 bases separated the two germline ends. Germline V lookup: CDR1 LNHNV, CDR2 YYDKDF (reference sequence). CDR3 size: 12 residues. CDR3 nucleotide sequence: TGTGCCACCAGCAGAGACAGGGCAGTGCAGTTCTTC. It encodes CATSRDRAVQFF.

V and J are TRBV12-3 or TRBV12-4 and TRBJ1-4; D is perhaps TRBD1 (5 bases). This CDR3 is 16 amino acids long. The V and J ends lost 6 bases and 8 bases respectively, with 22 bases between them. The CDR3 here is CASRMDDGQGAEKLFF. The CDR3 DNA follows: TGTGCCAGCAGGATGGATGACGGGCAGGGAGCGGAAAAACTGTTTTTT.

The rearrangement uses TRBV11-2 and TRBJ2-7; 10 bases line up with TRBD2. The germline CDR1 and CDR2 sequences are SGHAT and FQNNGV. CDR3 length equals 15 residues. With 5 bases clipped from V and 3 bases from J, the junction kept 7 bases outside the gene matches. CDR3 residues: CASSKYLAGDYEQYF. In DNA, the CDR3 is TGTGCCAGCAGCAAGTACCTAGCGGGGGACTACGAGCAGTACTTC. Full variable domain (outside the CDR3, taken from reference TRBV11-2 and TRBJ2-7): EAGVAQSPRYKIIEKRQSVAFWCNPISGHATLYWYQQILGQGPKLLIQFQNNGVVDDSQLPKDRFSAERLKGVDSTLKIQPAKLEDSAVYLCASSKYLAGDYEQYFGPGTRLTVT.